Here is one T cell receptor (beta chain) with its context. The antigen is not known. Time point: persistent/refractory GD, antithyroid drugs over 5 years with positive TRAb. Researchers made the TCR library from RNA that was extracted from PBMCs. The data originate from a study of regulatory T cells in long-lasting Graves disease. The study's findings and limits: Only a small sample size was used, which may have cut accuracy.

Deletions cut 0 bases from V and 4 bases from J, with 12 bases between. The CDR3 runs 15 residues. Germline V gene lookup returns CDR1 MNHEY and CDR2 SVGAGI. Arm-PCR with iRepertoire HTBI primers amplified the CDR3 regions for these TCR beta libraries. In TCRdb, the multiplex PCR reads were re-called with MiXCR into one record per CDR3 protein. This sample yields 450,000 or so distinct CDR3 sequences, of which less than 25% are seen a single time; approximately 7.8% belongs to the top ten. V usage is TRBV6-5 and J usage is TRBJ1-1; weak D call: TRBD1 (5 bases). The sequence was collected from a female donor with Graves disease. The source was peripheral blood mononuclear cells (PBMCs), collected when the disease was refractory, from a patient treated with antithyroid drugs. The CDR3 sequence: CASSYSSGQGTEAFF. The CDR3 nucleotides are TGTGCCAGCAGTTACTCGAGTGGGCAGGGCACTGAAGCTTTCTTT.